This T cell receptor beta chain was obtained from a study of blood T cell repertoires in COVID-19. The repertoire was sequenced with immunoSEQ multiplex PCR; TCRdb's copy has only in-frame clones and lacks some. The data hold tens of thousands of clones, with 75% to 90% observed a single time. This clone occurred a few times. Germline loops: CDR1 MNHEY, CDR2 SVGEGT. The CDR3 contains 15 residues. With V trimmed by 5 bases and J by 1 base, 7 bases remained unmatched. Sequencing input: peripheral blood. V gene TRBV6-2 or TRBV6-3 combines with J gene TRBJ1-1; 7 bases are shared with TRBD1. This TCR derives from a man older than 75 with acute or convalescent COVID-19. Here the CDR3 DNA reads TGTGCCAGCAGTAACCCGGACAGGTCGAACACTGAAGCTTTCTTT. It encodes CASSNPDRSNTEAFF.